Described below is a single TCR beta chain sequence and its context. The target antigen is unknown. The CDR3 contains 14 residues. Germline V CDR1 and CDR2: MNHEY, SVGAGI. The V end was cut by 2 bases, the J end by 8 bases, with 12 bases between. This specimen comes from a study of T cell repertoires in cytomegalovirus infection. Study-wide points: The response measured ex vivo was dominated by TCR beta clonotypes (HLA-C-restricted and CMV-specific).

TCRdb analysed the reads with MiXCR anew, one entry per CDR3 protein. The table includes around 900,000 distinct CDR3 sequences, under 40% detected once. The gene calls are TRBV6-5 and TRBJ1-4, with D unresolved. The specimen was cultured CD8+ T cells from PBMCs, collected from culture after CMV antigen stimulation. The sequence was collected from a human donor in good health (CMV status not recorded). Some clones in this sample may be carry-over from other donors' samples. The CDR3 region is CASSYGEEKEKLFF. The CDR3 bases are TGTGCCAGCAGTTACGGGGAGGAGAAGGAAAAACTGTTTTTT.